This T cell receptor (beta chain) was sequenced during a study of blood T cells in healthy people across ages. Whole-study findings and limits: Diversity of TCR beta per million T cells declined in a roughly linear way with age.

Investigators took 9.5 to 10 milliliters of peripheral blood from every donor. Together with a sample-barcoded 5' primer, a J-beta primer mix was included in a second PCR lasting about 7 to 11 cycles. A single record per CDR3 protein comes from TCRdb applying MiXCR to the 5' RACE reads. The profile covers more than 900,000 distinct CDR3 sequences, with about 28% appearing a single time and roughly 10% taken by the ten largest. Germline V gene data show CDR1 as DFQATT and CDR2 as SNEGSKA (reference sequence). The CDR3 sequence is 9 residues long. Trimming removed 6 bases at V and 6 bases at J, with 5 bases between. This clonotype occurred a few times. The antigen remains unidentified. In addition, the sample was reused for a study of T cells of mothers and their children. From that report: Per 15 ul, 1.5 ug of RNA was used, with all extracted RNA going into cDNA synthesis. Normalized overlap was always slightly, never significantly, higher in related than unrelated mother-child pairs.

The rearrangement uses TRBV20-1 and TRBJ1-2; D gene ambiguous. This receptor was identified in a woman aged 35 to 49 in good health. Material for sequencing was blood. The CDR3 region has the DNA TGCAGTGCCTCGGATGGCTACACCTTC. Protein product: CSASDGYTF.